The 16 T cell receptor beta chains in this list originate from one sample, sequenced in a study of glioma-infiltrating T cells after dendritic cell vaccination. The time point here: after dendritic cell vaccination, including at tumor progression/relapse. Profiled with immunoSEQ multiplex PCR; TCRdb holds only in-frame clones, not every one. The profile shows just under 100,000 clones, 65% to 85% of them singletons. The sequencing here drew on blood, taken after dendritic cell vaccination. The receptors originated from a human donor with glioblastoma.

The chain is built from TRBV10-3 and TRBJ2-5, with unresolved D. V was shortened by 5 bases and J by 7 bases, with 11 bases between the two germline ends. Germline CDR1 is ENHRY and CDR2 is SYGVKD. The length of the CDR3 is 12 residues. The CDR3, as DNA: TGTGCCATCAGTCCTCCTTCGGGGACCCAGTACTTC. Protein product: CAISPPSGTQYF.

The J gene is TRBJ1-2, the V gene TRBV29-1, with D possibly being TRBD1 (5 bases). The V gene's germline CDR1 is SQVTM and CDR2 ANQGSEA. The length of the CDR3 is 15 residues. Trimming took 7 bases from V and 8 from J, leaving 26 bases between them. CDR3: CSAGIPGGGVKGYTF. In nucleotides, the CDR3 is TGCAGCGCTGGCATCCCAGGCGGGGGGGTGAAAGGCTACACCTTC.

This clone was seen once. The chain uses TRBV30 and TRBJ1-6; tentatively, D is TRBD1 (6 bases). Germline lookup yields CDR1 GTSNPN and CDR2 SVGIG (reference sequence). This CDR3 region has 14 residues. Trimming left V 6 bases short and J 6 bases short, with 15 bases between. The DNA for the CDR3 is TGTGCCTGTAAATTCGACAGGCCTAATTCACCCCTCCACTTT. It codes for CACKFDRPNSPLHF. Filled out from reference TRBV30 and TRBJ1-6, the complete variable domain reads SQTIHQWPATLVQPVGSPLSLECTVEGTSNPNLYWYRQAAGRGLQLLFYSVGIGQISSEVPQNLSASRPQDRQFILSSKKLLLSDSGFYLCACKFDRPNSPLHFGNGTRLTVT.

This clone came up a few times. The chain combines TRBV5-1 with TRBJ1-5; perhaps TRBD1 as D (5 bases). V was shortened by 4 bases and J by 1 base, with 15 bases between the two germline ends. Germline lookup yields CDR1 SGHRS and CDR2 YFSETQ. The CDR3 has 16 residues. The CDR3 DNA reads as TGCGCCAGCAGCCGAGTTCCAGGGTTCAGCAATCAGCCCCAGCATTTT. It encodes CASSRVPGFSNQPQHF.

This sequence joins TRBV7-2 and TRBJ1-1; D remains unclear. The CDR3 consists of 15 residues. V was clipped by 5 bases and J by 0 bases, with 13 bases between them. The germline V gene has CDR1 SGHTA and CDR2 FQGNSA. For the CDR3, the DNA is TGTGCCAGCAGCCCGCGACACAGTTTGAACACTGAAGCTTTCTTT. This codes for CASSPRHSLNTEAFF.

The V call is TRBV5-1, the J call TRBJ1-1; 8 bases match TRBD1. V trimming: 0 bases; J trimming: 5 bases; junction bases outside the gene matches: 12. The germline V gene encodes CDR1 SGHRS and CDR2 YFSETQ. The CDR3 runs to 17 residues. DNA of the CDR3: TGCGCCAGCAGCTTGGCCCAGGGGGCGCTTGGAAAAACTGAAGCTTTCTTT. Protein sequence: CASSLAQGALGKTEAFF.

The chain recombines TRBV11-3 with TRBJ2-1, with 7 bases aligning to TRBD2. The germline V gene encodes CDR1 SGHNT and CDR2 YENEEA. The CDR3 contains 15 residues. V shed 3 bases and J 8 bases; nucleotides not matched to a gene: 10. The CDR3 sequence is CASSFMPSGTDEQFF. CDR3 coding DNA: TGTGCCAGCAGCTTTATGCCTAGCGGTACCGATGAGCAGTTCTTC.

The chain links TRBV25-1 to TRBJ2-7, with D possibly matching TRBD2 (6 bases). The CDR3 sequence is 16 residues long. Per the germline V gene, CDR1 is MGHDK and CDR2 is SYGVNS. Trimming stripped 2 bases from V and 0 bases from J, with 14 bases between. CDR3 coding DNA: TGTGCCAGCAGTGAAGGGTCTAGCGCGTTCTCCTACGAGCAGTACTTC. Amino acid sequence: CASSEGSSAFSYEQYF.

This clone was recorded only once. The chain is built from TRBV4-1 and TRBJ2-6; 13 bases map to TRBD2. The CDR3 runs 18 residues. CDR1 and CDR2 (germline): MGHRA, YSYEKL. Trimming cost V 4 bases and J 2 bases; bases outside gene matches: 5. CDR3 region: CASSRVGLAGAGANVLTF. CDR3 in DNA: TGCGCCAGCAGCCGAGTAGGACTAGCGGGAGCTGGGGCCAACGTCCTGACTTTC.

The gene calls are TRBV2 and TRBJ2-2; 7 bases align to TRBD2. The germline V gene encodes CDR1 SNHLY and CDR2 FYNNEI. The ends lost 8 bases at V and 4 bases at J; junction bases unmatched: 7. This CDR3 region has 14 residues. CDR3 sequence reads: CASLPGGSTGELFF. The CDR3 DNA reads TGTGCCAGCTTACCCGGGGGGAGCACCGGGGAGCTGTTTTTT.

Many counts were recorded for this clone. V and J are TRBV19 and TRBJ2-7; TRBD2 aligns across 8 bases. Losses at the gene ends were 5 bases for V and 2 bases for J; bases not matched to a gene: 8. This CDR3 comprises 15 residues. The V gene's germline CDR1 is LNHDA and CDR2 SQIVND (reference sequence). CDR3 sequence: CASSGLQAGAYEQYF. Written as DNA, the CDR3 is TGTGCCAGTAGTGGCCTACAAGCGGGAGCCTACGAGCAGTACTTC.

The V gene is TRBV4-1, the J gene TRBJ2-7; D might be TRBD1 (5 bases). Trimming took off 1 base at V and 3 bases at J, with 22 bases between the two ends. Germline CDR1 MGHRA, CDR2 YSYEKL. The CDR3 spans 18 residues. The chain's CDR3 is CASSQGQRIGVTFYEQYF. As DNA, the CDR3 is TGCGCCAGCAGCCAAGGACAGCGTATCGGAGTTACCTTCTACGAGCAGTACTTC.

The rearrangement uses TRBV7-9 and TRBJ1-2; 7 bases agree with TRBD1. CDR1 is SEHNR, CDR2 FQNEAQ, per germline (reference sequence). J gave up 6 bases and V 5 bases, and 6 bases lay outside the gene matches. This CDR3 region has 13 residues. The CDR3 coding sequence is TGTGCCAGCAGCCTCACCGGGACAGATGGCTACACCTTC. Residues: CASSLTGTDGYTF.

This chain links TRBV6-5 with TRBJ1-1, with D possibly TRBD1 on 5 matching bases. This CDR3 contains 11 residues. The ends were cut back, 8 bases at V and 6 bases at J, with 10 bases in the middle. In germline, CDR1 is MNHEY, CDR2 SVGAGI. CDR3 loop: CASRREAEAFF. The CDR3 nucleotides read TGTGCCAGCCGCAGGGAGGCTGAAGCTTTCTTT.

The rearrangement links TRBV30 to TRBJ1-6, with TRBD1 identical over 7 bases. Germline V gene sequence: CDR1 GTSNPN, CDR2 SVGIG (reference sequence). The V segment lost 3 bases and the J segment 5 bases; nucleotides outside the gene matches: 10. The length of the CDR3 is 16 residues. The CDR3 DNA reads TGTGCCTGGAGGGAAGGGGGACAGATTAATAATTCACCCCTCCACTTT. Its protein product is CAWREGGQINNSPLHF.

The chain carries TRBV5-1 and TRBJ2-1; no clear D. This CDR3 is built from 16 residues. V was trimmed by 2 bases and J by 0 bases, leaving 12 bases between them. Germline values: CDR1 SGHRS, CDR2 YFSETQ. CDR3 protein: CASSLESASSYNEQFF. CDR3 bases: TGCGCCAGCAGCTTAGAAAGCGCGAGCTCCTACAATGAGCAGTTCTTC.